This T cell receptor beta chain was retrieved from a study of T cells in Graves' hyperthyroidism and ophthalmopathy. V shed 5 bases and J 1 base; nucleotides not matched to a gene: 4. Germline CDR1 reads MNHEY; CDR2 reads SVGAGI. The CDR3 sequence is 14 residues long. Amplification targeted TCR beta CDR3 regions from RNA transcripts. During a first-round RT-PCR of the TCR CDR3, the HTBI primer set was used. TCRdb reanalysed the multiplex PCR reads using MiXCR and keeps one entry per CDR3 protein. The sample carries around 660,000 distinct CDR3 sequences, just under 45% recorded once. Lactation, pregnancy, other autoimmune disease or uncontrolled infection excluded patients.

The chain couples TRBV6-5 to TRBJ2-5; 7 nucleotides line up with TRBD1. The sample comprised peripheral blood or thyroid tissue (not recorded which). This TCR was sampled from an adult man with Graves' disease, either hyperthyroidism or ophthalmopathy (not recorded which). The CDR3 DNA reads TGTGCCAGCAGTGAATGGACAGGCCAAGAGACCCAGTACTTC. Encoded protein: CASSEWTGQETQYF.